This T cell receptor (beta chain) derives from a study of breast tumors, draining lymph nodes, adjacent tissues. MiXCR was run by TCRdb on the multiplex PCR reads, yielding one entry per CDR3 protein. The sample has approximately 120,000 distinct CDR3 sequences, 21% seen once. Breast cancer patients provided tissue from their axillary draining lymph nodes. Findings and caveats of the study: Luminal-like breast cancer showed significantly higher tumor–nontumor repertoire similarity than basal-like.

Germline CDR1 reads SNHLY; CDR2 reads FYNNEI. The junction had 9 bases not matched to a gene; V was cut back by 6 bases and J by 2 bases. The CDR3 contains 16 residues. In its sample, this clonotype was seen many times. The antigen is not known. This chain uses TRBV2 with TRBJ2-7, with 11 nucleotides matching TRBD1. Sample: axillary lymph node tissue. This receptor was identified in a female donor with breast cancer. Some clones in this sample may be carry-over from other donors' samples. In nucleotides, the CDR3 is TGTGCCAGCAGAACCCTCCCGGGACAGGGGGCCTACGAGCAGTACTTC. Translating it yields CASRTLPGQGAYEQYF.